Following are 18 T cell receptor beta chains from one sample sequenced in a study of cytomegalovirus exposure and HLA in healthy donors. The PCR made use of 60 Vbeta and 13 Jbeta primers. The method was immunoSEQ multiplex PCR; TCRdb's version includes in-frame clones alone and lacks a portion of them. This sample has 130,000 to 150,000 clones, with about 80% found just once. The sequencing input was PBMCs. The receptor source for this set is a woman in her twenties or thirties in good health and CMV-seronegative.

This chain uses TRBV6-6 with TRBJ1-2, with D perhaps TRBD1 (6 bases). This CDR3 contains 16 residues. Germline lookup yields CDR1 MNHNY and CDR2 SVGAGI (reference sequence). V was pared by 4 bases and J by 4 bases, with 19 bases between. The CDR3 sequence: CASSSTRKGEGYGYTF. The CDR3 bases are TGTGCCAGCAGTTCTACGAGAAAGGGGGAGGGCTATGGCTACACCTTC.

V gene TRBV27 combines with J gene TRBJ1-1, with no clear D. In germline, CDR1 is MNHEY, CDR2 SMNVEV (reference sequence). Between the trimmed V and J ends, which lost 1 base and 5 bases, there was a span of 11 bases. The CDR3 sequence is 14 residues long. The chain's CDR3 is CASSLLGSRTEAFF. DNA for the CDR3: TGTGCCAGCAGTTTATTGGGCAGTCGAACTGAAGCTTTCTTT.

This chain connects TRBV6-1 to TRBJ2-1; D call uncertain. Trimming removed 6 bases from V and 7 bases from J, with 13 bases in between. Germline V gene sequence: CDR1 MNHNS, CDR2 SASEGT. The CDR3 contains 13 residues. Written as DNA, the CDR3 is TGTGCCAGCAGGATTCCCCCTCGGAATGAGCAGTTCTTC. Translating it yields CASRIPPRNEQFF.

Points on this clone: One end of the junction fails to match germline, which may point to a read error. This chain uses TRBV5-6 with TRBJ1-1; D possibly corresponds to TRBD1 (5 bases). Germline lookup yields CDR1 SGHDT and CDR2 YYEEEE. The CDR3 consists of 14 residues. The CDR3: CASSLALDNNEAFF. The CDR3 DNA is TGTGCCAGCAGCTTGGCCTTGGACAACAATGAAGCTTTCTTT.

The rearrangement uses TRBV29-1 and TRBJ2-6; D might be TRBD1 (6 bases). Germline CDR1 reads SQVTM; CDR2 reads ANQGSEA. This CDR3 has 16 amino acids. The V gene lost 5 bases and the J gene lost 0 bases, with 14 bases spanning the gap. The CDR3 here is CSVSSGHSSGANVLTF. The CDR3 DNA reads as TGCAGCGTTAGTTCGGGACACAGCTCTGGGGCCAACGTCCTGACTTTC.

The chain joins TRBV5-4 to TRBJ2-1; tentative D call: TRBD2 (6 bases). The germline CDR1 and CDR2 sequences are SGHNT and YYREEE (reference sequence). The V end was cut by 4 bases, the J end by 6 bases, with 29 bases between. The CDR3 loop spans 19 amino acids. CDR3: CASSPLEELEGFNPNEQFF. The CDR3 DNA sequence: TGTGCCAGCAGCCCCCTTGAGGAATTGGAGGGATTTAATCCCAATGAGCAGTTCTTC.

This clone was counted a few times. The V gene is TRBV10-3, the J gene TRBJ1-2; D possibly corresponds to TRBD1 (5 bases). Germline assignment: CDR1 ENHRY and CDR2 SYGVKD. This CDR3 contains 14 residues. V lost 10 bases to trimming and J lost 4 bases, with 19 bases between them. In nucleotides, the CDR3 is TGTGCCACCGCCGGGGGGGTTCGGGCCTATGGCTACACCTTC. This codes for CATAGGVRAYGYTF.

There are a few counts of this clone. The genes are TRBV4-1 and TRBJ1-1, with TRBD1 matching over 7 bases. CDR1 MGHRA and CDR2 YSYEKL come from the germline V gene. V was clipped by 2 bases and J by 1 base; unmatched bases: 4. There are 15 residues in the CDR3. The CDR3 sequence is CASSQSTGKNTEAFF. CDR3 nucleotides: TGCGCCAGCAGCCAATCGACAGGGAAGAACACTGAAGCTTTCTTT.

The chain links TRBV12-2 to TRBJ2-2; the listed D gene, TRBD1, was not tested against the DNA. TRBV12-2 is a known pseudogene. This CDR3 comprises 22 residues. The CDR3 loop reads CASRLAQRGTGHLGDRTGELFF. CDR3 DNA: TGTGCAAGTCGCTTAGCGCAGAGGGGTACGGGACATCTAGGTGATCGCACCGGGGAGCTGTTTTTT.

V gene TRBV5-1 combines with J gene TRBJ2-3; the D gene is possibly TRBD2 (5 bases). V dropped 1 base and J dropped 3 bases, with 18 bases sitting between them. The CDR3 consists of 17 residues. Germline-derived CDR1 and CDR2 are SGHRS and YFSETQ. The CDR3 loop is CASSLPQVGSGTDTQYF. The CDR3 bases are TGCGCCAGCAGCTTGCCCCAGGTCGGCTCGGGAACAGATACGCAGTATTTT.

This sequence joins TRBV4-1 and TRBJ2-7; 7 nucleotides line up with TRBD2. V lost 4 bases, J lost 0 bases, and 9 bases stayed unmatched. The CDR3 runs 16 residues. Germline assignment: CDR1 MGHRA and CDR2 YSYEKL. The CDR3 sequence: CASSLSASGSSYEQYF. CDR3 nucleotide sequence: TGCGCCAGCAGCCTTTCCGCTAGCGGATCCTCCTACGAGCAGTACTTC.

CDR3 sequence reads: CASSLDRRENTEAFF. The CDR3 nucleotides are TGCGCCAGCAGCTTGGATCGCAGGGAGAACACTGAAGCTTTCTTT. V gene TRBV5-1 combines with J gene TRBJ1-1, with D perhaps matching TRBD1 (5 bases). This CDR3 comprises 15 residues. Germline assignment: CDR1 SGHRS and CDR2 YFSETQ. V lost 0 bases and J lost 1, with 10 bases in between.

The rearrangement joins TRBV4-3 to TRBJ1-2; no clear D gene. The CDR3 extends over 15 amino acids. CDR1 and CDR2 from the germline V gene are LGHNA and YSLEER. V lost 2 bases to trimming and J lost 4 bases, with 14 bases between them. The DNA of the CDR3 is TGCGCCAGCAGCCAAATTACCGGCGGAGTCTATGGCTACACCTTC. This sequence encodes CASSQITGGVYGYTF.

The chain carries TRBV5-1 and TRBJ1-4; D possibly corresponds to TRBD1 (5 bases). The CDR3 is 15 amino acids. CDR1 SGHRS and CDR2 YFSETQ come from the germline V gene. Trimming stripped 4 bases from V and 4 bases from J, with 14 bases between. Here the CDR3 reads CASSHRDSDNEKLFF. In DNA form, the CDR3 reads TGCGCCAGCAGCCACCGGGACTCCGATAATGAAAAACTGTTTTTT. The full variable domain, in which reference TRBV5-1 and TRBJ1-4 provide the parts outside the CDR3, is KAGVTQTPRYLIKTRGQQVTLSCSPISGHRSVSWYQQTPGQGLQFLFEYFSETQRNKGNFPGRFSGRQFSNSRSEMNVSTLELGDSALYLCASSHRDSDNEKLFFGSGTQLSVL.

This chain joins TRBV7-8 and TRBJ2-5, with a weak D call TRBD2 (5 bases). CDR3 length: 14 amino acids. CDR1 is SGHVS, CDR2 FQNEAQ, per germline. The V end was cut by 4 bases, the J end by 1 base, with 10 bases between. The CDR3 region is CASSSRTGQETQYF. CDR3 DNA: TGTGCCAGCAGCTCTCGGACTGGCCAAGAGACCCAGTACTTC.

CDR3 amino acids: CASTNSRGNSIYGYTF. In DNA, the CDR3 is TGTGCCAGCACTAACTCGCGGGGTAACTCAATCTATGGCTACACCTTC. This sequence joins TRBV6-5 and TRBJ1-2; D remains unclear. The ends were cut back, 7 bases at V and 4 bases at J, with 22 bases in the middle. The CDR3 totals 16 residues. CDR1 and CDR2 (germline): MNHEY, SVGAGI.

The V call is TRBV10-3, the J call TRBJ2-7; a weak D match, TRBD1 (6 bases). The V end was cut by 6 bases, the J end by 3 bases, with 18 bases between. There are 15 residues in the CDR3. CDR1 is ENHRY, CDR2 SYGVKD, per germline. CDR3 protein: CAIRTFTGQLYEQYF. DNA of the CDR3: TGTGCCATCAGGACGTTTACAGGACAGCTCTACGAGCAGTACTTC.

V is TRBV7-8 and J is TRBJ1-3; the D gene is possibly TRBD1 (5 bases). The CDR3 loop spans 16 amino acids. Looked up from germline, CDR1 is SGHVS and CDR2 is FQNEAQ. V lost 4 bases, J lost 1 base, and 14 bases lay in between. The CDR3 reads CASSSTNGGSGNTIYF. The CDR3 bases are TGTGCCAGCAGCTCGACGAACGGGGGTTCTGGAAACACCATATATTTT.